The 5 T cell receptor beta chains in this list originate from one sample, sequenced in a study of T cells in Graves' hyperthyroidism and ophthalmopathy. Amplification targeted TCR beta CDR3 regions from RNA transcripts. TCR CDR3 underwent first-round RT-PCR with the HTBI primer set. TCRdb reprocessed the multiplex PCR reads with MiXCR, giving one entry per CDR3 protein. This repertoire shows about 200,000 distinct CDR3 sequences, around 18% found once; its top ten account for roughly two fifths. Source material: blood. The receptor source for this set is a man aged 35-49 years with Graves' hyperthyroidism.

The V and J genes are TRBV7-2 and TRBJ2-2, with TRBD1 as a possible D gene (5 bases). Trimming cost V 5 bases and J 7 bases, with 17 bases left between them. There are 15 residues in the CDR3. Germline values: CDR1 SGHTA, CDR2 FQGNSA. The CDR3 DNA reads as TGTGCCAGCAGCCCCCGATCGACAGAGAGCGGGGAGCTGTTTTTT. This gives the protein CASSPRSTESGELFF.

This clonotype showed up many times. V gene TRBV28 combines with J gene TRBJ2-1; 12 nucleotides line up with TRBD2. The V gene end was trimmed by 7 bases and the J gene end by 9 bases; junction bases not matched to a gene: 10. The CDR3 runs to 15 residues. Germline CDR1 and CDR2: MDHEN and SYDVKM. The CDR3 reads CASNPSGGDGVEQFF. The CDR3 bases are TGTGCCAGCAATCCTAGCGGGGGGGATGGTGTTGAGCAGTTCTTC.

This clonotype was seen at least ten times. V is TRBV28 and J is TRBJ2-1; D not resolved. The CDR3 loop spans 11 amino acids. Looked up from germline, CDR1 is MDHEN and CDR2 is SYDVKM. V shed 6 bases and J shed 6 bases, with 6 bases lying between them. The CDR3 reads CASRTFNEQFF. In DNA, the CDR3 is TGTGCCAGCAGGACCTTCAATGAGCAGTTCTTC.

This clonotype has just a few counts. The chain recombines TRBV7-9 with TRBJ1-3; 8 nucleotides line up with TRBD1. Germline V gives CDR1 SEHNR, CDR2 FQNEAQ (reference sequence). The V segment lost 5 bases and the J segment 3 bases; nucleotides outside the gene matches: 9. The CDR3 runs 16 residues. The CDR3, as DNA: TGTGCCAGCAGCCCTCGGCAGGGGGCATTTGGAAACACCATATATTTT. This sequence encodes CASSPRQGAFGNTIYF.

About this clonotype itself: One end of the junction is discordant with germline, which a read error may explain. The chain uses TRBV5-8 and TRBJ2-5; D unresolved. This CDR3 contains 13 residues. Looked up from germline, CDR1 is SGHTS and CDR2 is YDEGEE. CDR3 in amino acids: CACSFNRKETQYF. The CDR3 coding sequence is TGTGCCTGCAGCTTCAACAGAAAAGAGACCCAGTACTTC.